What follows are 9 T cell receptor beta chains derived from one specimen sequenced in a study of blood T cell repertoires in COVID-19 (dated by TCRdb to the early 2020s). The protocol used for the library was the immunoSEQ multiplex PCR assay. This is the immuneACCESS table as TCRdb keeps it, with only in-frame sequences that have V and J called. A part of the clones is gone; compared with another copy, unresolved V genes explain less than half, and the rest is unexplained. Within this sample are roughly 500,000 clones, with 89% of them counted one time only. The top ten clonotypes cover 0.9% of the sample. The sequencing sample was made of peripheral blood. The receptors were gathered from a man aged 18 to 29 with COVID-19, enrolled during active disease.

This clone was recorded once. The V gene is TRBV7-9, the J gene TRBJ2-4; tentatively, D is TRBD2 (6 bases). The V gene's germline CDR1 is SEHNR and CDR2 FQNEAQ (reference sequence). Between the trimmed V and J ends, which lost 3 bases and 1 base, there was a span of 16 bases. The CDR3 has 17 residues. CDR3 nucleotides: TGTGCCAGCAGCTTCCTTTCGGGAGACTTGGCCAAAAACATTCAGTACTTC. Amino acids: CASSFLSGDLAKNIQYF.

The chain couples TRBV28 to TRBJ1-1; no firm D call. This CDR3 comprises 14 residues. Trimming removed 4 bases at V and 2 bases at J, with 11 bases between. Germline lookup yields CDR1 MDHEN and CDR2 SYDVKM. CDR3 DNA: TGTGCCAGCAGTTCGGGATGGCGAAACACTGAAGCTTTCTTT. It specifies CASSSGWRNTEAFF.

The chain joins TRBV24-1 to TRBJ2-1, with TRBD1 identical over 11 bases. The length of the CDR3 is 15 residues. CDR1 and CDR2 from the germline V gene are KGHDR and SFDVKD. J gave up 9 bases and V 9 bases, and 12 bases lay outside the gene matches. Here the CDR3 reads CATGSGTGGVSEQFF. The CDR3 DNA follows: TGTGCCACCGGATCCGGGACAGGGGGGGTTAGTGAGCAGTTCTTC.

The gene calls are TRBV6-5 and TRBJ1-2, with D tentatively TRBD1 (5 bases). The CDR3 is made up of 15 amino acids. The ends were cut back, 0 bases at V and 1 base at J, with 9 bases in the middle. Germline V gene sequence: CDR1 MNHEY, CDR2 SVGAGI. DNA for the CDR3: TGTGCCAGCAGTTACTCCGACAGACTTAACTATGGCTACACCTTC. The encoded protein is CASSYSDRLNYGYTF.

The V and J genes are TRBV6-1 and TRBJ1-2, with D hard to call. Germline CDR1 is MNHNS and CDR2 is SASEGT. Trimming took 2 bases from V and 8 from J, leaving 12 bases between them. The CDR3 totals 13 residues. In DNA, the CDR3 is TGTGCCAGCAGTGAATTTGCACAGCAAGGCTACACCTTC. The encoded protein is CASSEFAQQGYTF.

The V and J genes are TRBV24-1 and TRBJ2-2; 7 bases are shared with TRBD1. This CDR3 is built from 16 residues. The V gene end was trimmed by 3 bases and the J gene end by 1 base; junction bases not matched to a gene: 4. Germline assignment: CDR1 KGHDR and CDR2 SFDVKD. The CDR3 bases are TGTGCCACCAGTGATGAGACAGGGAGGAACACCGGGGAGCTGTTTTTT. Protein: CATSDETGRNTGELFF.

The chain employs TRBV19 and TRBJ1-3, with D tentatively TRBD1 (6 bases). Germline V gene lookup returns CDR1 LNHDA and CDR2 SQIVND (reference sequence). V was clipped by 4 bases and J by 3 bases, with 16 bases between them. The CDR3 totals 16 residues. The CDR3 region has the DNA TGTGCCAGTAGTACAAGCTCGACAGGAGTTGGAAACACCATATATTTT. Translated: CASSTSSTGVGNTIYF.

The chain employs TRBV16 and TRBJ1-5; tentatively, D is TRBD1 (6 bases). Trimming cost V 4 bases and J 6 bases, with 25 bases left between them. Germline V lookup: CDR1 KGHSY, CDR2 FQNENV. The CDR3 runs to 18 residues. The CDR3 nucleotides are TGTGCCAGCAGCCGCCTCATAAAGGGGCAGGGGCGAGGTCAGCCCCAGCATTTT. Residues: CASSRLIKGQGRGQPQHF.

This chain joins TRBV6-6 and TRBJ2-1, with 11 bases lining up with TRBD2. The CDR3 has 16 residues. The V gene's germline CDR1 is MNHNY and CDR2 SVGAGI (reference sequence). J lost 7 bases, V lost 2 bases, and 7 bases had no gene match. CDR3 in DNA: TGTGCCAGCAGTTACCCGTCGACTAGCGGGACTAATGAGCAGTTCTTC. Protein product: CASSYPSTSGTNEQFF.